This T cell receptor (beta chain) was recovered during a study of shared clonotypes between healthy human individuals. Overall study: Each donor's CD4 naive and CD4 memory cells filled three plates apiece, CD8 naive two, and CD8 memory one.

This CDR3 has 15 amino acids. From germline, CDR1 is LGHNA and CDR2 YSLEER. V was shortened by 1 base and J by 7 bases, with 14 bases between the two germline ends. Replicate PCRs from sorted subsets contained around 200 ng DNA, which is roughly 30,000 T cell genomes. Assay used: immunoSEQ multiplex PCR; TCRdb lists only in-frame clones, some missing. The sample holds 300,000 to 350,000 clones, 73% seen once. Study results and caveats: Among non-shared clonotypes, generation probabilities were lower than among those shared by all four donors.

This clone has more than one count but fewer than ten. Its specificity is unknown. The TCR sequence derives from a man between 25 and 39 years old in good health. The genes are TRBV4-3 and TRBJ2-1, with D hard to call. Source material: memory CD4+ T cells sorted from blood. Subset indicated: CD45RA-negative fraction. CDR3 in DNA: TGCGCCAGCAGCCAAGTTGTAAGTTCCGGTAATGAGCAGTTCTTC. This codes for CASSQVVSSGNEQFF.